One sample yielded the 10 T cell receptor beta chains listed below, sequenced in a study of T cell repertoires in ileal Crohn's disease. Produced via immunoSEQ multiplex PCR; TCRdb's table is partial and in-frame only. The sample includes about 11,000 clones, approximately 77% of them seen just once. Time point noted: neoterminal ileum biopsy at postoperative endoscopy, about 6 months after surgery. The source material was ileal tissue. The receptors were gathered from an adult with Crohn's disease.

For this clone: Additional DNA sequences in this sample encode the identical CDR3. The rearrangement uses TRBV15 and TRBJ2-2; D perhaps matches TRBD2 (5 bases). V lost 3 bases to trimming and J lost 6 bases, with 11 bases between them. The V gene's germline CDR1 is LNHNV and CDR2 YYDKDF (reference sequence). The CDR3 is made up of 14 amino acids. CDR3 DNA sequence: TGTGCCACCAGCAGTGGGTCGCGGGCCGGGGAGCTGTTTTTT. It yields the protein CATSSGSRAGELFF.

The chain uses TRBV29-1 and TRBJ1-1; D is ambiguous. The germline gives CDR1 SQVTM, CDR2 ANQGSEA. The CDR3 runs 12 residues. V was cut by 2 bases and J by 8 bases, with 12 bases left in between. The CDR3 here is CSVEKRMREAFF. The DNA of the CDR3 is TGCAGCGTTGAAAAAAGGATGCGGGAAGCTTTCTTT.

This chain links TRBV28 with TRBJ1-1; no definite D call. The CDR3 contains 13 residues. Germline V lookup: CDR1 MDHEN, CDR2 SYDVKM. V lost 2 bases and J lost 5, with 9 bases in between. The DNA for the CDR3 is TGTGCCAGCAGTTTAACTAGAGGGACTGAAGCTTTCTTT. Translated, it gives CASSLTRGTEAFF.

The CDR3 DNA is TGTGCCACTGTCGGACAGGACTCCTACGAGCAGTACTTC. It codes for CATVGQDSYEQYF. The chain employs TRBV28 and TRBJ2-7; TRBD1 agrees at 7 bases. Unmatched junction bases numbered 6, after V lost 10 bases and J lost 0 bases. Germline V gene sequence: CDR1 MDHEN, CDR2 SYDVKM. The CDR3 loop spans 13 amino acids.

The V call is TRBV9, the J call TRBJ1-1; TRBD1 matches 9 bases. The CDR3 contains 14 residues. Germline loops: CDR1 SGDLS, CDR2 YYNGEE. V was pared by 3 bases and J by 3 bases, with 3 bases of the junction left unmatched. The CDR3 DNA is TGTGCCAGCAGCGCCGGACAGGGGCACACTGAAGCTTTCTTT. This gives the protein CASSAGQGHTEAFF.

This clone appeared a few times. The V call is TRBV28, the J call TRBJ1-1, with a possible D match to TRBD1 (5 bases). CDR3 size: 14 residues. From germline, CDR1 is MDHEN and CDR2 SYDVKM. The V end lost 8 bases, the J end lost 1 base, and 14 bases lay between the germline ends. The CDR3 nucleotides are TGTGCCAGCGGGGGGGAAAGGAGGAACACTGAAGCTTTCTTT. It yields the protein CASGGERRNTEAFF.

The V and J genes are TRBV5-6 and TRBJ2-1; 11 positions agree with TRBD1. Unmatched junction bases numbered 9, after V lost 3 bases and J lost 7 bases. CDR3 size: 16 residues. Germline CDR1 is SGHDT and CDR2 is YYEEEE. CDR3 nucleotide sequence: TGTGCCAGCAGCTCACGGGACAGGGGGAGGTTGAATGAGCAGTTCTTC. It codes for CASSSRDRGRLNEQFF.

This chain connects TRBV4-3 to TRBJ2-7; TRBD1 agrees at 7 bases. Germline trimming cut 0 bases from V and 0 bases from J; bases unmatched to any gene: 14. The CDR3 covers 19 residues. Germline V lookup: CDR1 LGHNA, CDR2 YSLEER. The CDR3 loop is CASSQELRTGDLISYEQYF. DNA of the CDR3: TGCGCCAGCAGCCAAGAATTGCGGACAGGAGACCTAATCTCCTACGAGCAGTACTTC.

The CDR3 loop reads CASSLGPGSEAFF. The CDR3 bases are TGTGCCAGCAGCTTGGGGCCGGGATCTGAAGCTTTCTTT. This chain uses TRBV5-5 with TRBJ1-1; no clear D gene. The CDR3 has 13 residues. Looked up from germline, CDR1 is SGHKS and CDR2 is YYEKEE (reference sequence). V was pared by 0 bases and J by 6 bases, with 9 bases between.

A few counts support this clone. This rearrangement joins TRBV7-6 to TRBJ2-7; 7 bases match TRBD2. Losses at the gene ends were 6 bases for V and 2 bases for J; bases not matched to a gene: 16. This CDR3 has 17 residues. Germline V gives CDR1 SGHVS, CDR2 FNYEAQ. CDR3: CASSRLGGGVSTYEQYF. As DNA, the CDR3 is TGTGCCAGCAGTCGACTGGGGGGGGGAGTTAGTACCTACGAGCAGTACTTC.